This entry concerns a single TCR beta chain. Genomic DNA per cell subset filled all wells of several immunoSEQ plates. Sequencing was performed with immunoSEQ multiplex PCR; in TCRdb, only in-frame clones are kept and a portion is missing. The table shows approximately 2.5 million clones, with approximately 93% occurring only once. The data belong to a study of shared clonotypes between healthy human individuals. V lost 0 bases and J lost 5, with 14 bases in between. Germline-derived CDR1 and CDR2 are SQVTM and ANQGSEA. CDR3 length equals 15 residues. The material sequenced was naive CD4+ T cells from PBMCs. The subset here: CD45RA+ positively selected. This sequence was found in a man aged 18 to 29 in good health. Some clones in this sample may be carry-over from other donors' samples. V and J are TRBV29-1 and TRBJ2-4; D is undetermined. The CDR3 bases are TGCAGCGTTGAAGATTACGGTTCGATCGAAAACATTCAGTACTTC. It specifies CSVEDYGSIENIQYF.